This is a list of T cell receptor beta chains from one sample in a study of control samples from healthy donors and cancer patients. The method was immunoSEQ multiplex PCR; TCRdb's version includes in-frame clones alone and lacks a portion of them. The sample consists of roughly 80,000 clones, around 92% of them appearing once. The sample was blood. The receptors were gathered from a man over 45 in good health. CDR3s include the opening cysteine and the closing phenylalanine or tryptophan. A D gene is named only where the DNA matches it firmly. For some rows the clone size is stated as once, few or many, or as a class when expanded; others skip it.

V gene: TRBV11-3; J gene: TRBJ1-2; D gene: .; clone size: .; CDR3 protein: CASSLLDAYGYTF; CDR3 DNA: TGTGCCAGCAGCTTACTTGACGCCTATGGCTACACCTTC
V gene: TRBV4-2; J gene: TRBJ1-1; D gene: .; clone size: once; CDR3 protein: CASSQAYGNTEAFF; CDR3 DNA: TGTGCCAGCAGCCAAGCTTACGGGAACACTGAAGCTTTCTTT
V gene: TRBV15; J gene: TRBJ1-4; D gene: .; clone size: .; CDR3 protein: CATSRDGSATNEKLFF; CDR3 DNA: TGTGCCACCAGCAGAGATGGGTCAGCAACTAATGAAAAACTGTTTTTT
V gene: TRBV6-5; J gene: TRBJ1-1; D gene: .; clone size: .; CDR3 protein: CASRIGGNTEAFF; CDR3 DNA: TGTGCCAGCAGGATAGGGGGGAACACTGAAGCTTTCTTT
V gene: TRBV5-6; J gene: TRBJ2-7; D gene: TRBD2; clone size: once; CDR3 protein: CASSPGGARWGYEQYF; CDR3 DNA: TGTGCCAGCAGCCCGGGGGGGGCCCGTTGGGGCTACGAGCAGTACTTC
V gene: TRBV15; J gene: TRBJ2-3; D gene: .; clone size: once; CDR3 protein: CATSRGAGFGGTTDTQYF; CDR3 DNA: TGTGCCACCAGCAGAGGCGCCGGTTTCGGGGGAACCACAGATACGCAGTATTTT
V gene: TRBV3-1/TRBV3-2; J gene: TRBJ2-4; D gene: TRBD2; clone size: .; CDR3 protein: CASSLGGGRNIQYF; CDR3 DNA: TGTGCCAGCAGCCTGGGCGGGGGGAGAAACATTCAGTACTTC
V gene: TRBV5-8; J gene: TRBJ2-7; D gene: .; clone size: .; CDR3 protein: CASSPGQTYEQYF; CDR3 DNA: TGTGCCAGCAGCCCGGGACAAACCTACGAGCAGTACTTC
V gene: TRBV5-4; J gene: TRBJ2-5; D gene: .; clone size: .; CDR3 protein: CASSSRADGQETQYF; CDR3 DNA: TGTGCCAGCAGCTCCCGAGCGGACGGACAAGAGACCCAGTACTTC
V gene: TRBV2; J gene: TRBJ2-7; D gene: .; clone size: .; CDR3 protein: CASSETYEQYF; CDR3 DNA: TGTGCCAGCAGTGAAACGTACGAGCAGTACTTC
V gene: TRBV18; J gene: TRBJ2-7; D gene: .; clone size: .; CDR3 protein: CASSPGTSYEQYF; CDR3 DNA: TGTGCCAGCTCACCAGGCACCTCCTACGAGCAGTACTTC
V gene: TRBV7-6; J gene: TRBJ1-3; D gene: .; clone size: .; CDR3 protein: CASSLERVSSITSGNTIYF; CDR3 DNA: TGTGCCAGCAGCTTAGAGAGAGTTTCCTCCATAACGTCTGGAAACACCATATATTTT
V gene: TRBV5-4; J gene: TRBJ1-2; D gene: .; clone size: .; CDR3 protein: CASRRGALFYGYTF; CDR3 DNA: TGTGCCAGCAGGAGGGGGGCCTTGTTCTATGGCTACACCTTC
V gene: TRBV6-6; J gene: TRBJ1-3; D gene: TRBD1; clone size: .; CDR3 protein: CASLRQGSSGNTIYF; CDR3 DNA: TGTGCCAGCCTTAGACAGGGTAGCTCTGGAAACACCATATATTTT
V gene: TRBV6-2/TRBV6-3; J gene: TRBJ2-4; D gene: TRBD2; clone size: .; CDR3 protein: CASSFRLAGGPNIQYF; CDR3 DNA: TGTGCCAGCAGTTTTCGACTAGCGGGGGGGCCAAACATTCAGTACTTC
V gene: TRBV5-1; J gene: TRBJ1-1; D gene: TRBD1; clone size: .; CDR3 protein: CASSGGTANTEAFF; CDR3 DNA: TGCGCCAGCAGCGGAGGGACAGCGAACACTGAAGCTTTCTTT
V gene: TRBV19; J gene: TRBJ2-7; D gene: TRBD1; clone size: .; CDR3 protein: CASSTRQGAHFYEQYF; CDR3 DNA: TGTGCCAGTAGTACTCGACAGGGGGCGCATTTTTACGAGCAGTACTTC
V gene: TRBV4-2; J gene: TRBJ2-3; D gene: .; clone size: .; CDR3 protein: CASSQEWTSTDTQYF; CDR3 DNA: TGTGCCAGCAGCCAAGAATGGACTAGCACAGATACGCAGTATTTT
V gene: TRBV2; J gene: TRBJ2-1; D gene: TRBD2; clone size: few; CDR3 protein: CASSHPGLAGFNEQFF; CDR3 DNA: TGTGCCAGCAGTCATCCAGGACTAGCGGGGTTCAATGAGCAGTTCTTC
V gene: TRBV6-1; J gene: TRBJ2-6; D gene: .; clone size: once; CDR3 protein: CASSDRKSGANVLTF; CDR3 DNA: TGTGCCAGCAGTGACCGTAAATCTGGGGCCAACGTCCTGACTTTC
V gene: TRBV2; J gene: TRBJ1-3; D gene: .; clone size: .; CDR3 protein: CASSEAQIENTIYF; CDR3 DNA: TGTGCCAGCAGTGAAGCCCAAATAGAGAACACCATATATTTT
V gene: TRBV6-2/TRBV6-3; J gene: TRBJ1-1; D gene: TRBD1; clone size: .; CDR3 protein: CASSPDRVVTDTEAFF; CDR3 DNA: TGTGCCAGCAGCCCGGACAGGGTGGTCACGGACACTGAAGCTTTCTTT